This T cell receptor (beta chain) emerged from a study of shared clonotypes between healthy human individuals. V trimming: 5 bases; J trimming: 2 bases; junction bases outside the gene matches: 5. CDR3 size: 15 residues. Germline V gives CDR1 SEHNR, CDR2 FQNEAQ (reference sequence). Study-wide results and limits: Relative to memory subsets, naive subsets generally showed larger estimated richness. Unshared clonotypes carried lower generation probabilities than those common to all four donors.

The data were produced by immunoSEQ multiplex PCR, yet TCRdb's version contains in-frame clones alone and is incomplete. The table shows approximately 2,000,000 clones, with 85% to 95% occurring only once. Points on this clone: The antigen remains undetermined.

The chain couples TRBV7-9 to TRBJ1-3, with 8 bases lining up with TRBD1. The sequencing input was naive CD4+ T cells from PBMCs. Subset described: CD45RA+ positively selected. The origin of this receptor is a young man in good health. Some clones in this sample may be carry-over from other donors' samples. The DNA for the CDR3 is TGTGCCAGCAGCAGCGGACAGGGTACTGGAAACACCATATATTTT. This translates into CASSSGQGTGNTIYF.